Listed below are T cell receptor beta chains from one sample, sequenced in a study of cytomegalovirus exposure and HLA in healthy donors. Measured with immunoSEQ multiplex PCR; TCRdb has only the in-frame clones, and not every one. The table has about 180,000 clones, over 75% seen once. Material: PBMCs. All receptors derive from a woman aged 50 to 60 in good health and CMV-seronegative. Each CDR3 is given without its conserved first and last residue. Fields, in order: clone size, V gene, CDR3 protein. Clone size is given for some rows only: seen once, a few or many times, or a class if the clone is expanded.

clone_size: -
v_call: TRBV6-4
cdr3_aa: ASSDPGKGLAGAGGKNSQY

clone_size: -
v_call: TRBV30
cdr3_aa: AWSVLRTSGVNTGELF

clone_size: -
v_call: TRBV19
cdr3_aa: ASSPGTGYDEQY

clone_size: once
v_call: TRBV27
cdr3_aa: ASRPGLAGVTYNEQF

clone_size: few
v_call: TRBV6-5
cdr3_aa: ASRSTGALNQPQH

clone_size: once
v_call: TRBV7-9
cdr3_aa: SSSLGRDSNQPQH

clone_size: -
v_call: TRBV19
cdr3_aa: ASSISSGNTIY

clone_size: -
v_call: TRBV6-5
cdr3_aa: ASRPTGGIIYEQY

clone_size: -
v_call: TRBV27
cdr3_aa: ASSLSIHREAF

clone_size: once
v_call: TRBV7-9
cdr3_aa: ASSTWTDDSNQPQH

clone_size: few
v_call: TRBV19
cdr3_aa: ATMRTGGEETQY

clone_size: -
v_call: TRBV9
cdr3_aa: ASSARQGGVGEQY

clone_size: -
v_call: TRBV28
cdr3_aa: ASSLTHTVEQY

clone_size: -
v_call: TRBV6-5
cdr3_aa: ASSQGTGGMAEQY